One and the same sample provided the 14 T cell receptor beta chains below, sequenced in a study of blood T cell repertoires in COVID-19. Method: immunoSEQ multiplex PCR; TCRdb's copy keeps in-frame clones and lacks some. This sample has around 160,000 clones; approximately 80% occur once, and the top ten carry roughly 8.3%. The sample consisted of peripheral blood. The receptors here all came from a human donor with acute or convalescent COVID-19. The donor label of this sample is uncertain.

The V gene is TRBV27, the J gene TRBJ1-1, with a weak D call TRBD1 (5 bases). Trimming took off 5 bases at V and 4 bases at J, with 5 bases between the two ends. The germline gives CDR1 MNHEY, CDR2 SMNVEV (reference sequence). This CDR3 has 11 amino acids. The CDR3 is CASSRGTEAFF. The CDR3 nucleotides read TGTGCCAGCAGTAGGGGCACTGAAGCTTTCTTT.

The chain has TRBV6-5 and TRBJ2-7, with D tentatively TRBD2 (6 bases). This CDR3 has 14 amino acids. Deletions cut 6 bases from V and 1 base from J, with 13 bases between. Germline V gene sequence: CDR1 MNHEY, CDR2 SVGAGI. The CDR3 protein is CASREGTGSYEQYV. CDR3 DNA sequence: TGTGCCAGCAGGGAGGGGACGGGGTCCTACGAGCAGTACGTC.

This chain connects TRBV19 to TRBJ1-6, with TRBD1 matching 9 bases. With 6 bases clipped from V and 9 bases from J, the junction kept 3 bases outside the gene matches. Germline CDR1 reads LNHDA; CDR2 reads SQIVND (reference sequence). The CDR3 is 13 amino acids. The CDR3 sequence: CASRGDRVSPLHF. The CDR3 DNA reads TGTGCCAGTAGGGGGGACAGGGTTTCACCCCTCCACTTT.

The V gene is TRBV5-5, the J gene TRBJ1-5, with TRBD1 matching over 8 bases. The V gene's germline CDR1 is SGHKS and CDR2 YYEKEE (reference sequence). The junction had 5 bases not matched to a gene; V was cut back by 0 bases and J by 3 bases. The length of the CDR3 is 16 residues. This CDR3 is CASSLDPGGINQPQHF. CDR3 in DNA: TGTGCCAGCAGCTTGGATCCAGGGGGCATCAATCAGCCCCAGCATTTT.

V is TRBV4-1 and J is TRBJ1-5; D not certain. CDR3 length equals 14 residues. The germline V gene encodes CDR1 MGHRA and CDR2 YSYEKL. Trimming took 4 bases from V and 1 from J, leaving 8 bases between them. Here the CDR3 reads CASSLSLSNQPQHF. The CDR3 coding sequence is TGCGCCAGCAGCCTTTCCCTGAGCAATCAGCCCCAGCATTTT.

This clone was recorded a few times. This chain uses TRBV19 with TRBJ1-1; tentative D call: TRBD1 (5 bases). The CDR3 spans 14 residues. V was clipped by 5 bases and J by 2 bases, with 12 bases between them. Germline V gene data show CDR1 as LNHDA and CDR2 as SQIVND (reference sequence). The CDR3 here is CASSGAKGNTEAFF. CDR3 nucleotides: TGTGCCAGTAGTGGGGCAAAGGGTAACACTGAAGCTTTCTTT. Full variable domain (rest looked up from reference TRBV19 and TRBJ1-1): DGGITQSPKYLFRKEGQNVTLSCEQNLNHDAMYWYRQDPGQGLRLIYYSQIVNDFQKGDIAEGYSVSREKKESFPLTVTSAQKNPTAFYLCASSGAKGNTEAFFGQGTRLTVV.

This chain joins TRBV3-1 (or the pseudogene TRBV3-2) and TRBJ1-5, with 8 bases that match TRBD1. V was pared by 4 bases and J by 7 bases, with 6 bases of the junction left unmatched. Per the germline V gene, CDR1 is LGHDT and CDR2 is YNNKEL (reference sequence). CDR3 length: 14 residues. In DNA form, the CDR3 reads TGTGCCAGCAGCCTGAAGGGACAGGCGCAGCCCCAGCATTTT. Its translation: CASSLKGQAQPQHF.

The chain employs TRBV23-1 and TRBJ1-4; D gene uncertain. TRBV23-1 is recorded as an ORF, its role being uncertain. Trimming took 4 bases from V and 6 from J, leaving 15 bases between them. This CDR3 has 15 amino acids. This CDR3 reads CASSPHKSSDEKLFF. The CDR3 DNA is TGCGCCAGCAGTCCCCATAAATCTTCGGATGAAAAACTGTTTTTT.

This clone was counted a single time. This chain uses TRBV6-5 with TRBJ1-1, with 8 nucleotides matching TRBD1. Per germline, CDR1 MNHEY and CDR2 SVGAGI. Trimming took 5 bases from V and 1 from J; bases not matched to a gene: 6. The CDR3 runs 15 residues. CDR3 in DNA: TGTGCCAGCAGTCTTCAGGACAGGGCGAACACTGAAGCTTTCTTT. Translating gives CASSLQDRANTEAFF.

The CDR3: CSVEDGLGTSGGGAKNIQYF. The CDR3 DNA sequence: TGCAGCGTTGAAGATGGTCTAGGGACTAGCGGGGGGGGAGCCAAAAACATTCAGTACTTC. The chain couples TRBV29-1 to TRBJ2-4; TRBD2 matches at 16 bases. The CDR3 is made up of 20 amino acids. V lost 0 bases to trimming and J lost 0 bases; unmatched junction nucleotides: 8. CDR1 SQVTM and CDR2 ANQGSEA come from the germline V gene.

V is TRBV19 and J is TRBJ1-2, with unresolved D. Deletions cut 9 bases from V and 4 bases from J, with 21 bases between. Germline assignment: CDR1 LNHDA and CDR2 SQIVND (reference sequence). The CDR3 totals 15 residues. The CDR3 spells CASRFEGVEGYGYTF. The CDR3 DNA reads as TGTGCCAGCCGCTTTGAAGGTGTGGAGGGCTATGGCTACACCTTC.

Only a few counts were recorded for this clone. The rearrangement joins TRBV24-1 to TRBJ1-5; no definite D call. The CDR3 loop spans 13 amino acids. V dropped 4 bases and J dropped 1 base, with 4 bases sitting between them. The germline V gene encodes CDR1 KGHDR and CDR2 SFDVKD. DNA of the CDR3: TGTGCCACCAGTGAGCGGAGCAATCAGCCCCAGCATTTT. This codes for CATSERSNQPQHF.

This clone was counted a few times. The V and J genes are TRBV6-5 and TRBJ2-3; 7 positions match TRBD2. The CDR3 is 15 amino acids. Germline V gene data show CDR1 as MNHEY and CDR2 as SVGAGI. V lost 6 bases to trimming and J lost 1 base; unmatched junction nucleotides: 7. Here the CDR3 DNA reads TGTGCCAGCAGCCTCCTGGGAGGGGGCACAGATACGCAGTATTTT. Protein product: CASSLLGGGTDTQYF.

This sequence joins TRBV7-3 and TRBJ2-1, with 7 bases aligning to TRBD1. CDR3 length: 14 amino acids. Trimming cost V 5 bases and J 7 bases; bases outside gene matches: 8. Germline-derived CDR1 and CDR2 are SGHTA and FQGTGA. The CDR3 reads CASSALGTENEQFF. The CDR3 DNA sequence: TGTGCCAGCAGCGCCCTTGGGACAGAGAATGAGCAGTTCTTC.